The rows below give T cell receptor beta chains drawn from one sample of a study of radiation and T cells in renal cell carcinoma. Sequenced by immunoSEQ multiplex PCR; TCRdb stores in-frame clones only, minus some. The sample lists fewer than 4,500 clones; less than 65% were seen once. Sequences were derived from tumor tissue, sampled from a patient whose treatment included radiotherapy and nephrectomy. The receptors were sampled from a woman aged 55-70 years with renal cell carcinoma. Each CDR3 is given with its conserved first and last residue. The D gene is left open where the match is weak. The size field is filled for only some rows; it gives once, few, many or a size class.

clone_size: NA
v_call: TRBV18
j_call: TRBJ1-2
d_call: NA
cdr3_aa: CASSPTEAPYGYTF
cdr3_nt: TGTGCCAGCTCACCAACGGAGGCCCCATATGGCTACACCTTC

clone_size: NA
v_call: TRBV6-1
j_call: TRBJ2-7
d_call: TRBD2
cdr3_aa: CASSQREIYEQYF
cdr3_nt: TGTGCCAGCAGCCAGCGGGAGATATACGAGCAGTACTTC

clone_size: NA
v_call: TRBV18
j_call: TRBJ1-1
d_call: TRBD1
cdr3_aa: CASSPGTGKSEAFF
cdr3_nt: TGTGCCAGCTCACCCGGGACAGGGAAAAGTGAAGCTTTCTTT

clone_size: NA
v_call: TRBV7-2
j_call: TRBJ1-2
d_call: NA
cdr3_aa: CASSLVPDLSSNYGYTF
cdr3_nt: TGTGCCAGCAGCTTAGTACCAGATCTCTCTTCTAACTATGGCTACACCTTC

clone_size: few
v_call: TRBV6-5
j_call: TRBJ2-7
d_call: NA
cdr3_aa: CASYSGSYEQYF
cdr3_nt: TGTGCCAGCTATAGTGGGTCGTACGAGCAGTACTTC

clone_size: NA
v_call: TRBV19
j_call: TRBJ2-3
d_call: NA
cdr3_aa: CASSMIGVTDTQYF
cdr3_nt: TGTGCCAGTAGTATGATTGGGGTCACAGATACGCAGTATTTT

clone_size: few
v_call: TRBV5-5
j_call: TRBJ1-4
d_call: TRBD1
cdr3_aa: CASSLYTGTGGYEKLFF
cdr3_nt: TGTGCCAGCAGCTTGTACACCGGGACAGGGGGCTATGAAAAACTGTTTTTT

clone_size: NA
v_call: TRBV7-6
j_call: TRBJ1-4
d_call: NA
cdr3_aa: CASSLGPREKLFF
cdr3_nt: TGTGCCAGCAGCTTGGGACCAAGAGAAAAACTGTTTTTT

clone_size: NA
v_call: TRBV7-9
j_call: TRBJ2-5
d_call: NA
cdr3_aa: CASSLVTVQETQYF
cdr3_nt: TGTGCCAGCAGCTTAGTAACAGTTCAAGAGACCCAGTACTTC

clone_size: NA
v_call: TRBV5-4
j_call: TRBJ2-5
d_call: NA
cdr3_aa: CASSPGAAAETQYF
cdr3_nt: TGTGCCAGCAGCCCAGGGGCGGCGGCGGAGACCCAGTACTTC

clone_size: NA
v_call: TRBV29-1
j_call: TRBJ2-3
d_call: NA
cdr3_aa: CSVEQGADTQYF
cdr3_nt: TGCAGCGTTGAACAGGGAGCAGATACGCAGTATTTT

clone_size: once
v_call: TRBV6-5
j_call: TRBJ2-7
d_call: TRBD1
cdr3_aa: CASSGRQGYEQYF
cdr3_nt: TGTGCCAGCAGCGGTAGACAGGGCTACGAGCAGTACTTC

clone_size: NA
v_call: TRBV9
j_call: TRBJ2-2
d_call: NA
cdr3_aa: CASSVLSGELFF
cdr3_nt: TGTGCCAGCAGCGTACTTTCCGGGGAGCTGTTTTTT

clone_size: NA
v_call: TRBV2
j_call: TRBJ1-1
d_call: TRBD1
cdr3_aa: CATQGAMNTEAFF
cdr3_nt: TGTGCCACGCAGGGGGCGATGAACACTGAAGCTTTCTTT

clone_size: NA
v_call: TRBV7-2
j_call: TRBJ2-7
d_call: NA
cdr3_aa: CASSLAGTISYEQYF
cdr3_nt: TGTGCCAGCAGCTTAGCCGGAACTATTTCCTACGAGCAGTACTTC